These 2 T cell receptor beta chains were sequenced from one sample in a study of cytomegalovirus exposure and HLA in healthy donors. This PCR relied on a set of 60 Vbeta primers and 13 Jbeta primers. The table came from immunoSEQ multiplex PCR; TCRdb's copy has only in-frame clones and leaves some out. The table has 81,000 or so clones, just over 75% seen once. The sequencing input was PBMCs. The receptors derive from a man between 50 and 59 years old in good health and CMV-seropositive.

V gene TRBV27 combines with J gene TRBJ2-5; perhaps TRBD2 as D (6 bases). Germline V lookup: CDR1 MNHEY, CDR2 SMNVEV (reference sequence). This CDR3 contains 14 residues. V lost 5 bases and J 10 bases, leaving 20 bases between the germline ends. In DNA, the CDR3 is TGTGCCAGCAGTCAAAGCGGGCCCGCCGTCGGCCAGTACTTC. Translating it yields CASSQSGPAVGQYF.

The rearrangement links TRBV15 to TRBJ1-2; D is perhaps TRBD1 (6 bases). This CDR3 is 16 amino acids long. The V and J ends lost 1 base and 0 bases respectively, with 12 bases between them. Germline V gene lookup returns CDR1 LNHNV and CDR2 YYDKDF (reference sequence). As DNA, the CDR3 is TGTGCCACCAGCAGAGTTGGACAGAATTCTAACTATGGCTACACCTTC. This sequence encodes CATSRVGQNSNYGYTF.